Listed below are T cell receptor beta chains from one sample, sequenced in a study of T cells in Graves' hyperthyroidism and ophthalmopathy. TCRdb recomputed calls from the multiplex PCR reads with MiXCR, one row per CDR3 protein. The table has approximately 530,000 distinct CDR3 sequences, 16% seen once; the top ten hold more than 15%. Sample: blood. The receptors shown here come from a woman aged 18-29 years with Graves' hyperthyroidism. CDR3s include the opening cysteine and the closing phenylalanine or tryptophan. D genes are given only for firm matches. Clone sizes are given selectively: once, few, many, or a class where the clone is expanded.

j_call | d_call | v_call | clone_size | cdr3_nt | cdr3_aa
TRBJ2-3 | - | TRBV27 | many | TGTGCCAGCAGTTTATTGCAGGGTAGTGATACGCAGTATTTT | CASSLLQGSDTQYF
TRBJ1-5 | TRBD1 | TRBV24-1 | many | TGTGCCACCAGTGATTCCAGGGGGCGAGGGCAGCCCCAGCATTTT | CATSDSRGRGQPQHF
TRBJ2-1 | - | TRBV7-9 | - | TGTGCCAGCAGCTTTCCTAGCGAGACCTCAAAAAGCTCCTACAATGAGCAGTTCTTC | CASSFPSETSKSSYNEQFF
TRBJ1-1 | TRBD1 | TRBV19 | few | TGTGCCAGTGGGGACCAGGGGGCTGAAGCTTTCTTT | CASGDQGAEAFF
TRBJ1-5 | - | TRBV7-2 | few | TGTGCCAGCACCAAATCGGGACAGCCCCAGCATTTT | CASTKSGQPQHF
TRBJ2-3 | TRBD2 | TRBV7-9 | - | TGTGCCAGCATCGGGAGGGGAAGTACAGATACGCAGTATTTT | CASIGRGSTDTQYF
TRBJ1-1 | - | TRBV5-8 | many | TGTGCCAGCAGCTTGGACGGGGGGGCTGGAAACACTGAAGCTTTCTTT | CASSLDGGAGNTEAFF
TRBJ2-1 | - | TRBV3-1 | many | TGTGCCAGCAGCCAAGATTCGGCTCCATACAATGAGCAGTTCTTC | CASSQDSAPYNEQFF
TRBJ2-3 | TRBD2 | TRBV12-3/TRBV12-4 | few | TGTGCCAGCGGTAGCGGGGGGTCCGCAGATACGCAGTATTTT | CASGSGGSADTQYF
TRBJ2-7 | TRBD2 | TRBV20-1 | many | TGCAGTGCTAGACTCCTACTACGCGGGAGTTCCTACGAGCAGTACTTC | CSARLLLRGSSYEQYF
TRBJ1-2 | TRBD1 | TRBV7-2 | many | TGTGCCAGCAGCTTAGGGGGGACAGGGGGCAATCATGGCTACACCTTC | CASSLGGTGGNHGYTF
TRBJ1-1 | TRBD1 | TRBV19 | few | TGTGCCAGTAGTAACCTCGACAGGGGCGTGAACACTGAAGCTTTCTTT | CASSNLDRGVNTEAFF
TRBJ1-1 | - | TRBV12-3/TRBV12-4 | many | TGTGCCAGCAGCATGGACAGATATTTCACTGAAGCTTTCTTT | CASSMDRYFTEAFF
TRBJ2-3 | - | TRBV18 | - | TGTGCCAGCTCACCAGATGGGGGTTTTAGCACAGATACGCAGTATTTT | CASSPDGGFSTDTQYF
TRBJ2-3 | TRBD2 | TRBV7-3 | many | TGTGCCAGCAGCTTGGAAGCGGGGGGAGGCACAGATACGCAGTATTTT | CASSLEAGGGTDTQYF
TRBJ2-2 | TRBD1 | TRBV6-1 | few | TGTGCCAGCAGGGGACAGGGGGACACCGGGGAGCTGTTTTTT | CASRGQGDTGELFF
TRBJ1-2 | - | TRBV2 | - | TGTGCCAGCAGTCTACCGGGACCCTCAATGGAGAACTATGGCTACACCTTC | CASSLPGPSMENYGYTF
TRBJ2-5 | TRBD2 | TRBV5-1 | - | TGCGCCAGCAGCTTGTCGGCTAGCGGGGTACAAGAGTCCCAGTACTTC | CASSLSASGVQESQYF
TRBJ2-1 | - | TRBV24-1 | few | TGTGCCACCAGTGATTTGGTCGGGGGAATGGGAAATGAGCAGTTCTTC | CATSDLVGGMGNEQFF
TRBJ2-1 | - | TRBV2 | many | TGTGCCAGCAGTGAAGATAGACCCCACTACAATGAGCAGTTCTTC | CASSEDRPHYNEQFF
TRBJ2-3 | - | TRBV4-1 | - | TGCGCCAGCAGCCGCGAGCCGGGATTGAGCACAGATACGCAGTATTTT | CASSREPGLSTDTQYF
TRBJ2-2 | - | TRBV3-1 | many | TGTGCCAGCAGCACGCAGGGGAACGGGAGGACCGGGGAGCTGTTTTTT | CASSTQGNGRTGELFF
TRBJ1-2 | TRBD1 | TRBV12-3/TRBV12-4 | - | TGTGCCAGCAGTTTATCCCGCAGGGGGGACTATGGCTACACCTTC | CASSLSRRGDYGYTF
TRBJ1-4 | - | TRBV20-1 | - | TGCAGTGCGAGGAACCCTACCCAGGAAAAACTGTTTTTT | CSARNPTQEKLFF
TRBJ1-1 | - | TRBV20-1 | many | TGCAGTGCTTCCGACAATCGGAACACTGAAGCTTTCTTT | CSASDNRNTEAFF
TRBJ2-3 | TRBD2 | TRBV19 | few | TGTGCCAGTAATAGCGGGAGATGGGGCACAGATACGCAGTATTTT | CASNSGRWGTDTQYF
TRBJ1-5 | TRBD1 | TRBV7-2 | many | TGTGCCAGCAGCTTACAGGGGGCGAGCAATCAGCCCCAGCATTTT | CASSLQGASNQPQHF
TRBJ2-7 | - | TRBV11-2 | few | TGTGCCAGCAGAACCTGGGGCCGGCAGGACAGCTACGAGCAGTACTTC | CASRTWGRQDSYEQYF
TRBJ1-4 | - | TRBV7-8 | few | TGTGCCAGCAGCTTAAGACGGGAGCTAACTAATGAAAAACTGTTTTTT | CASSLRRELTNEKLFF
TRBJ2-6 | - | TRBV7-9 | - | TGTGCCAGCAGCTTAGTGGTTGGTGGAGGGGCCAACGTCCTGACTTTC | CASSLVVGGGANVLTF
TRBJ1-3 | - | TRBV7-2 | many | TGTGCCAGCAGCCCCAGGGTAGGAAGCTCTGGAAACACCATATATTTT | CASSPRVGSSGNTIYF
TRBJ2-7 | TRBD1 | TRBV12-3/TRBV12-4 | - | TGTGCCAGCAGCGCGGGACAGGGGGCTGGGGAGCAGTACTTC | CASSAGQGAGEQYF
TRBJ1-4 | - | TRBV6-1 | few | TGTGCCGCGGGGGGGACCCGGGATGAAAAACTGTTTTTT | CAAGGTRDEKLFF
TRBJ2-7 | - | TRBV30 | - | TGTGCCTCTCAGGGTAGGGGTATCTACGAGCAGTACTTC | CASQGRGIYEQYF
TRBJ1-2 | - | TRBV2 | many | TGTGCCAGCCACCCTATAGACAGAGAACCTAACTATGGCTACACCTTC | CASHPIDREPNYGYTF
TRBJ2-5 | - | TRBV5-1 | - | TGCGCCAGCAGCTTGCGTCCCGCAAGGGATGAGTACTTC | CASSLRPARDEYF
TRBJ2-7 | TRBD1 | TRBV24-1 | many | TGTGCCACCAGTGATTCGACAGGGGGATCCTACGAGCAGTACTTC | CATSDSTGGSYEQYF
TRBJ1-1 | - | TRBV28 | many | TGCGCCAGCAGCTTGGACACTGAAGCTTTCTTT | CASSLDTEAFF
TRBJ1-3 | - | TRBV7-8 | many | TGTGCCAGCAGCTTAGCAGGGTCATTGAACACCATATATTTT | CASSLAGSLNTIYF
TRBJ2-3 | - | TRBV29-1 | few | TGCAGCGTTGAAAGTCAGGGCGGTTGGGATACGCAGTATTTT | CSVESQGGWDTQYF
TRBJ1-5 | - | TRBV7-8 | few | TGTGCCAGCAGCTTAATCAGCATCAGTGGGACGAGTCAGCCCCAGCATTTT | CASSLISISGTSQPQHF
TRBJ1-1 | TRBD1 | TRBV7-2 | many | TGTGCCAGCAGCCCGGACAGGCGTTGGAACACTGAAGCTTTCTTT | CASSPDRRWNTEAFF